This T cell receptor (beta chain) stems from a study of blood T cell repertoires in COVID-19. Study in general: Both acute and convalescent COVID-19 samples were obtained from the United States, Italy and Spain. In each case, the material was cDNA or gDNA derived from T cells, B-cell-depleted T cells, or PBMCs.

A single count supports this clone. Measured with immunoSEQ multiplex PCR; TCRdb has only the in-frame clones, and not every one. The data contain tens of thousands of clones, 75% to 85% of them singletons. The sequence was obtained from an elderly man with COVID-19, enrolled during active disease. Sequencing used peripheral blood.

CDR3 DNA sequence: TGTGCCAGTAGGGACAGCACCAATCAGCCCCAGCATTTT. It encodes CASRDSTNQPQHF. The rearrangement links TRBV19 to TRBJ1-5, with D maybe TRBD1 (6 bases). CDR1 LNHDA and CDR2 SQIVND come from the germline V gene (reference sequence). This CDR3 region has 13 residues. V lost 6 bases to trimming and J lost 3 bases, with 9 bases between them.